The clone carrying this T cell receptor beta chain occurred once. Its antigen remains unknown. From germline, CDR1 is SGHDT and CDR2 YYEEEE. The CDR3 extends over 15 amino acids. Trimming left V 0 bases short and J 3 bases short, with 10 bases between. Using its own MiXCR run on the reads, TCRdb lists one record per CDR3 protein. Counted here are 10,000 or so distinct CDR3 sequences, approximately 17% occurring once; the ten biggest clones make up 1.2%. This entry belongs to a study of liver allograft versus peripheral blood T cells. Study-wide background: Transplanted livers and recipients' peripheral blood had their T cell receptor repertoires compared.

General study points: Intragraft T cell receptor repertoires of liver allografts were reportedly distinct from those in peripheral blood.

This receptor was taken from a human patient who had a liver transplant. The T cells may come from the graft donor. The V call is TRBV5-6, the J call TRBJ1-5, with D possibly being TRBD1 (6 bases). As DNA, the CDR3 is TGTGCCAGCAGCTTGGGGGCGGGGGCCAATCAGCCCCAGCATTTT. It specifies CASSLGAGANQPQHF. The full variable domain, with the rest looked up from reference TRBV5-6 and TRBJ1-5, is DAGVTQSPTHLIKTRGQQVTLRCSPKSGHDTVSWYQQALGQGPQFIFQYYEEEERQRGNFPDRFSGHQFPNYSSELNVNALLLGDSALYLCASSLGAGANQPQHFGDGTRLSIL.